The clone carrying this T cell receptor beta chain was seen more than once but under ten times. What it binds is unknown. This sample is part of a study of T cell repertoires in cytomegalovirus infection. Study at large: Recently identified HLA-C-restricted CMV epitopes were used, and well-studied HLA-B-restricted CMV epitopes were used as well. Public signatures in TCR beta pointed to CMV infection and matching HLA type. Regarding the study as a whole: The ex vivo response was dominated by HLA-C-restricted CMV-specific TCR beta clonotypes. Carriers of CMV and the relevant HLA type were discriminated by public TCR beta frequency.

In TCRdb, the reads were re-called with MiXCR into one record per CDR3 protein. The table shows about 770,000 distinct CDR3 sequences, with approximately 32% occurring only once. Germline lookup yields CDR1 SGHKS and CDR2 YYEKEE (reference sequence). Trimming left V 2 bases short and J 3 bases short, with 14 bases between. The CDR3 contains 15 residues. J is TRBJ1-1 and V is TRBV5-5; the D is unclear. Sequences were derived from cultured CD8+ T cells from PBMCs, sampled from culture after CMV antigen stimulation. The clonotype originates from a human donor in good health (CMV status not recorded). Some clones in this sample may be carry-over from other donors' samples. CDR3 DNA sequence: TGTGCCAGCAGCTTCGGGCCTGGTTTCGACACTGAAGCTTTCTTT. As protein: CASSFGPGFDTEAFF.